Shown below are 25 T cell receptor beta chains from a single sample sequenced in a study of control samples from healthy donors and cancer patients. Using immunoSEQ multiplex PCR, the repertoire was profiled, and TCRdb retains in-frame clones only, with some absent. The repertoire consists of 190,000 or so clones, with approximately 92% occurring once and the leading ten covering about 1.5%. The sample taken for sequencing was blood. These TCRs come from a man younger than 35 in good health.

The V and J genes are TRBV12-3 or TRBV12-4 and TRBJ2-1; D possibly corresponds to TRBD1 (6 bases). Deletions cut 8 bases from V and 4 bases from J, with 12 bases between. The CDR3 runs 13 residues. As DNA, the CDR3 is TGTGCCAGCCGTTCCGGACAGTACAATGAGCAGTTCTTC. Protein product: CASRSGQYNEQFF.

This chain connects TRBV4-1 to TRBJ1-4, with D unclear. Germline values: CDR1 MGHRA, CDR2 YSYEKL. The CDR3 totals 17 residues. The ends were cut back, 0 bases at V and 8 bases at J, with 19 bases in the middle. CDR3 sequence reads: CASSQDQRSRGNEKLFF. CDR3 DNA: TGCGCCAGCAGCCAAGATCAAAGGTCGCGAGGGAACGAAAAACTGTTTTTT.

Only one count was recorded for this clone. This CDR3 reads CASSRGGGDTQYF. The CDR3 DNA follows: TGTGCCAGCTCCCGGGGGGGTGGAGATACGCAGTATTTT. The chain links TRBV6-5 to TRBJ2-3; 8 bases agree with TRBD2. After removal of 8 bases from V and 5 bases from J, the junction contained 6 bases not matched to a gene. CDR3 length: 13 residues. Germline V gene lookup returns CDR1 MNHEY and CDR2 SVGAGI.

J is TRBJ1-2 and V is TRBV6-2 or TRBV6-3, with D possibly being TRBD1 (5 bases). The CDR3 loop spans 15 amino acids. In germline, CDR1 is MNHEY, CDR2 SVGEGT. Trimming cost V 6 bases and J 8 bases, with 22 bases left between them. CDR3 region: CASSPQRGPKGGYTF. The CDR3 DNA reads as TGTGCCAGCAGCCCGCAGAGGGGACCCAAAGGAGGCTACACCTTC.

This chain joins TRBV5-1 and TRBJ2-6; D perhaps matches TRBD2 (5 bases). The CDR3 has 19 residues. Germline V gives CDR1 SGHRS, CDR2 YFSETQ. V dropped 1 base and J dropped 1 base, with 18 bases sitting between them. The CDR3 bases are TGCGCCAGCAGCTTGCGCGGGCAGGAGACGTTGTCTGGGGCCAACGTCCTGACTTTC. It codes for CASSLRGQETLSGANVLTF.

V usage is TRBV4-1 and J usage is TRBJ2-5; D may be TRBD2 (6 bases). Trimming pared 0 bases from V and 4 bases from J, leaving 15 bases between. This CDR3 contains 16 residues. Germline CDR1 and CDR2: MGHRA and YSYEKL. CDR3 sequence: CASSQEEGRPRETQYF. CDR3 bases: TGCGCCAGCAGCCAAGAGGAGGGCAGGCCTCGAGAGACCCAGTACTTC.

V usage is TRBV18 and J usage is TRBJ1-1; D remains unclear. This CDR3 spans 12 amino acids. Trimming stripped 5 bases from V and 1 base from J, with 5 bases between. The germline V gene encodes CDR1 KGHSH and CDR2 LQKENI. The CDR3 spells CASSGGNTEAFF. CDR3 DNA sequence: TGTGCCAGCTCAGGCGGGAACACTGAAGCTTTCTTT.

The CDR3 nucleotides read TGCGCCAGCAGCCTACGTAATGGCGGGGATCGGACCGGGGAGCTGTTTTTT. As protein: CASSLRNGGDRTGELFF. The genes are TRBV5-1 and TRBJ2-2; D may be TRBD2 (6 bases). CDR1 is SGHRS, CDR2 YFSETQ, per germline. The CDR3 length is 17 residues. Trimming took off 4 bases at V and 5 bases at J, with 21 bases between the two ends. Complete variable domain (other parts from reference TRBV5-1 and TRBJ2-2): KAGVTQTPRYLIKTRGQQVTLSCSPISGHRSVSWYQQTPGQGLQFLFEYFSETQRNKGNFPGRFSGRQFSNSRSEMNVSTLELGDSALYLCASSLRNGGDRTGELFFGEGSRLTVL.

V is TRBV28 and J is TRBJ2-7, with TRBD1 as a possible D gene (6 bases). Trimming removed 6 bases at V and 7 bases at J, with 19 bases between. The CDR3 runs to 14 residues. Germline V gene sequence: CDR1 MDHEN, CDR2 SYDVKM. For the CDR3, the DNA is TGTGCCAGCAGCTACTCCTTAGGGGGAATGGAGCAGTACTTC. It encodes CASSYSLGGMEQYF.

The chain links TRBV5-1 to TRBJ1-1; 7 nucleotides line up with TRBD1. Germline CDR1 is SGHRS and CDR2 is YFSETQ. The CDR3 runs 14 residues. J lost 1 base, V lost 4 bases, and 4 bases had no gene match. Here the CDR3 reads CASSARGENTEAFF. The CDR3 coding sequence is TGCGCCAGCAGCGCCAGGGGGGAGAACACTGAAGCTTTCTTT. Looking up the rest from reference TRBV5-1 and TRBJ1-1 gives the full variable domain: KAGVTQTPRYLIKTRGQQVTLSCSPISGHRSVSWYQQTPGQGLQFLFEYFSETQRNKGNFPGRFSGRQFSNSRSEMNVSTLELGDSALYLCASSARGENTEAFFGQGTRLTVV.

The gene calls are TRBV7-2 and TRBJ2-2; 9 bases fit TRBD1. The V gene's germline CDR1 is SGHTA and CDR2 FQGNSA. V was clipped by 5 bases and J by 4 bases; unmatched bases: 5. The CDR3 is made up of 15 amino acids. The CDR3 loop reads CASSRDRAGTGELFF. The DNA for the CDR3 is TGTGCCAGCAGCCGGGACAGGGCCGGCACCGGGGAGCTGTTTTTT.

This clone appeared a single time. The chain uses TRBV11-2 and TRBJ2-3, with a weak D call TRBD2 (6 bases). Germline-derived CDR1 and CDR2 are SGHAT and FQNNGV. V gave up 5 bases and J gave up 0 bases, with 9 bases separating them. The CDR3 is 14 residues long. The CDR3 DNA sequence: TGTGCCAGCAGCCCTAGCGTTAGCACAGATACGCAGTATTTT. Protein: CASSPSVSTDTQYF.

The J gene is TRBJ2-7, the V gene TRBV7-9; D ambiguous. From germline, CDR1 is SEHNR and CDR2 FQNEAQ (reference sequence). V gave up 8 bases and J gave up 1 base, with 9 bases separating them. The CDR3 contains 12 residues. The CDR3, as DNA: TGTGCCAGCTCTGCGGTTTCCTACGAGCAGTACTTC. This translates into CASSAVSYEQYF.

This chain connects TRBV5-1 to TRBJ2-7; 10 bases align to TRBD2. CDR3 length: 15 residues. Germline CDR1 reads SGHRS; CDR2 reads YFSETQ. The V and J ends lost 4 bases and 0 bases, in that order; junction bases with no gene match: 4. The CDR3 sequence is CASSGGLAVSYEQYF. The CDR3 DNA sequence: TGCGCCAGCAGCGGCGGACTAGCGGTCTCCTACGAGCAGTACTTC.

The rearrangement uses TRBV5-4 and TRBJ2-7; tentative D call: TRBD1 (6 bases). Germline-derived CDR1 and CDR2 are SGHNT and YYREEE (reference sequence). V was pared by 3 bases and J by 8 bases, with 15 bases between. CDR3 length: 13 residues. The CDR3, as DNA: TGTGCCAGCAGCTGGGTAGGTGGACAGCAGCAGTACTTC. Translating gives CASSWVGGQQQYF.

This clone is a singleton in its sample. V is TRBV3-1 (or the pseudogene TRBV3-2) and J is TRBJ2-7; D assignment may be TRBD1 or TRBD2 (6 bases each). Germline assignment: CDR1 LGHDT and CDR2 YNNKEL (reference sequence). V was cut by 1 base and J by 3 bases, with 19 bases left in between. The CDR3 runs 17 residues. CDR3 residues: CASSQVFGGGGIYEQYF. The CDR3 DNA reads as TGTGCCAGCAGCCAAGTGTTCGGGGGCGGCGGGATCTACGAGCAGTACTTC.

The V and J genes are TRBV6-1 and TRBJ1-4; 10 nucleotides line up with TRBD1. With 1 base clipped from V and 2 bases from J, the junction kept 10 bases outside the gene matches. CDR1 and CDR2 (germline): MNHNS, SASEGT. There are 19 residues in the CDR3. The DNA for the CDR3 is TGTGCCAGCAGTGAAGTTGTCGGACAGGGGGTGGGGACTAATGAAAAACTGTTTTTT. Translated, it gives CASSEVVGQGVGTNEKLFF.

The CDR3 spells CASGRDRGLETQYF. The DNA of the CDR3 is TGTGCCAGCGGCCGGGACAGGGGACTGGAGACCCAGTACTTC. The chain has TRBV27 and TRBJ2-5; 10 bases map to TRBD1. The germline gives CDR1 MNHEY, CDR2 SMNVEV (reference sequence). CDR3 length equals 14 residues. V lost 8 bases, J lost 5 bases, and 8 bases stayed unmatched.

The chain is built from TRBV4-1 and TRBJ1-3; the match to TRBD1 covers 11 bases. The CDR3 contains 17 residues. The germline V gene encodes CDR1 MGHRA and CDR2 YSYEKL. With V trimmed by 5 bases and J by 8 bases, 14 bases remained unmatched. The CDR3 protein is CASSGRWVGQGADTIYF. In DNA form, the CDR3 reads TGCGCCAGCAGCGGAAGATGGGTTGGACAGGGGGCAGACACCATATATTTT.

Points on this clone: The identical CDR3 is also encoded by other nucleotide sequences in the sample. The chain couples TRBV9 to TRBJ1-1, with 7 bases matching TRBD1. Germline CDR1 is SGDLS and CDR2 is YYNGEE. This CDR3 region has 15 residues. V dropped 4 bases and J dropped 6; count of bases not matched to a gene: 12. The CDR3 reads CASSSATGTDPEAFF. CDR3 in DNA: TGTGCCAGCAGCTCTGCGACAGGGACGGACCCTGAAGCTTTCTTT.

This clone was detected once. The chain is built from TRBV5-6 and TRBJ2-1; a weak D match, TRBD1 (6 bases). The CDR3 is 17 amino acids. Germline assignment: CDR1 SGHDT and CDR2 YYEEEE. V lost 0 bases, J lost 9 bases, and 22 bases lay in between. The CDR3 spells CASSLGGHVWESSEQFF. CDR3 nucleotides: TGTGCCAGCAGCTTGGGGGGGCACGTATGGGAATCGAGTGAGCAGTTCTTC.

The DNA of the CDR3 is TGTGCCAGCAGCTTGAGGGCTAGCGCATCCTACGAGCAGTACTTC. This encodes CASSLRASASYEQYF. The rearrangement joins TRBV5-4 to TRBJ2-7, with a possible D match to TRBD2 (6 bases). V was shortened by 1 base and J by 1 base, with 12 bases between the two germline ends. The CDR3 sequence is 15 residues long. Germline V gene data show CDR1 as SGHNT and CDR2 as YYREEE (reference sequence).

The rearrangement links TRBV4-1 to TRBJ2-7, with D possibly being TRBD2 (5 bases). Germline CDR1 is MGHRA and CDR2 is YSYEKL. The CDR3 consists of 15 residues. V shed 3 bases and J shed 2 bases, with 14 bases lying between them. CDR3 sequence reads: CASSQRLNPAYEQYF. The CDR3 coding sequence is TGCGCCAGCAGCCAGAGACTAAACCCAGCCTACGAGCAGTACTTC.

This chain links TRBV4-2 with TRBJ1-2; D is unresolved. The CDR3 runs to 11 residues. The germline CDR1 and CDR2 sequences are LGHNA and YNFKEQ. Trimming took off 0 bases at V and 7 bases at J, with 3 bases between the two ends. The CDR3 spells CASSQDFGYTF. CDR3 sequence (DNA): TGTGCCAGCAGCCAAGATTTTGGCTACACCTTC.

The chain combines TRBV5-1 with TRBJ2-1; 8 nucleotides agree with TRBD1. The CDR3 extends over 14 amino acids. The trim removed 2 bases at V and 6 bases at J, leaving 4 bases unmatched. Looked up from germline, CDR1 is SGHRS and CDR2 is YFSETQ. CDR3 DNA sequence: TGCGCCAGCAGCTTCGGGACAGGAACCAATGAGCAGTTCTTC. Translated, it gives CASSFGTGTNEQFF.